This TCR beta chain emerged from a study of cytomegalovirus exposure and HLA in healthy donors. Study conclusions and caveats: Per published accounts, TCR beta sequences correctly predicted the HLA-A and HLA-B alleles of most subjects. Follow-up analysis later connected one missense variant in DCLRE1C with trimming of TCR beta V- and J-genes. Later work associated roughly 17,000 TCR beta sequences with HLA alleles at 0.05 false discovery rate.

To note about this clone: The antigen is unknown.

CDR1 and CDR2 from the germline V gene are MNHNS and SASEGT. This CDR3 comprises 14 residues. Trimming took off 6 bases at V and 3 bases at J, with 14 bases between the two ends. PCR primers comprised 60 Vbeta and 13 Jbeta primers. Assay used: immunoSEQ multiplex PCR; TCRdb lists only in-frame clones, some missing. The sample records about 200,000 clones, around four fifths being singletons. Sequencing was done on a sample of PBMCs. The origin of this receptor is a woman aged 45-65 years in good health and CMV-seropositive. The chain joins TRBV6-1 to TRBJ1-2; D is perhaps TRBD1 (6 bases). The CDR3 region is CASRWGGVYYGYTF. CDR3 DNA sequence: TGTGCCAGCAGATGGGGGGGCGTATACTATGGCTACACCTTC.